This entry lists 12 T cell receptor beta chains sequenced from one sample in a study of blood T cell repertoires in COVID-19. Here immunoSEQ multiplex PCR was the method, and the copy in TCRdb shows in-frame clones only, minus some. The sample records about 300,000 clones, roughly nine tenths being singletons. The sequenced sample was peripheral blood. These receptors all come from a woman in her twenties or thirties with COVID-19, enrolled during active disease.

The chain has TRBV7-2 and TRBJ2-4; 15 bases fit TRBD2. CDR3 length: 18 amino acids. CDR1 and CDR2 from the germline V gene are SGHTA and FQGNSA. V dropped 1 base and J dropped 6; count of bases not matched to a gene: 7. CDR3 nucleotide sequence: TGTGCCAGCAGCTTAGTTGGACTAGCGGGGGGGCAGGTAAACATTCAGTACTTC. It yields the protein CASSLVGLAGGQVNIQYF. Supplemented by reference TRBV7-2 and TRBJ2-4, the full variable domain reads GAGVSQSPSNKVTEKGKDVELRCDPISGHTALYWYRQSLGQGLEFLIYFQGNSAPDKSGLPSDRFSAERTGGSVSTLTIQRTQQEDSAVYLCASSLVGLAGGQVNIQYFGAGTRLSVL.

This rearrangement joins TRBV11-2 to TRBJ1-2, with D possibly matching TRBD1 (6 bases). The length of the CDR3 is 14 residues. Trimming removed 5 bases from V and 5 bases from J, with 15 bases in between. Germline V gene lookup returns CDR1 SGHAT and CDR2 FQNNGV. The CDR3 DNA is TGTGCCAGCAGCGAGACAGGTTTTGGATATGGCTACACCTTC. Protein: CASSETGFGYGYTF.

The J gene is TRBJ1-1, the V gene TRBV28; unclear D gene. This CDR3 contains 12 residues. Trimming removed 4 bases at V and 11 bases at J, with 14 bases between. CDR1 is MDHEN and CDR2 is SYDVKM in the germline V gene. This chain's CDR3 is CASSSTTLEAFF. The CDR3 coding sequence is TGTGCCAGCAGTTCAACGACCCTGGAGGCTTTCTTT.

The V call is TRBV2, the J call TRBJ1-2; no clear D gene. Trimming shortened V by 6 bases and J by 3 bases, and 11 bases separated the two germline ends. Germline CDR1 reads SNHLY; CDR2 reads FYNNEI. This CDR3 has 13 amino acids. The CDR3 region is CASRAGVYYGYTF. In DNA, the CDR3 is TGTGCCAGCAGGGCAGGCGTGTACTATGGCTACACCTTC.

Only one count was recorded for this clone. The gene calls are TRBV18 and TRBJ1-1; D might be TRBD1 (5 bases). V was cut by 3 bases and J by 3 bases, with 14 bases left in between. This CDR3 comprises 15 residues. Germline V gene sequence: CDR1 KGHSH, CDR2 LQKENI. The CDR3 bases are TGTGCCAGCTCACCCCGACAGACCTACGACACTGAAGCTTTCTTT. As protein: CASSPRQTYDTEAFF. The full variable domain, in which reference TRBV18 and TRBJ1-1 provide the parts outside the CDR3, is NAGVMQNPRHLVRRRGQEARLRCSPMKGHSHVYWYRQLPEEGLKFMVYLQKENIIDESGMPKERFSAEFPKEGPSILRIQQVVRGDSAAYFCASSPRQTYDTEAFFGQGTRLTVV.

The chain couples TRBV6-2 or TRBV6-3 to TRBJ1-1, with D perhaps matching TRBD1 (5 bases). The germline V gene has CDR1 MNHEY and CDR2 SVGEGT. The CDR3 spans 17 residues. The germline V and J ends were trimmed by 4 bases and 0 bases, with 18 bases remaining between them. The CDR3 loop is CASSLLSQVNLNTEAFF. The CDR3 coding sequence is TGTGCCAGCAGTTTGTTATCACAGGTGAACCTGAACACTGAAGCTTTCTTT.

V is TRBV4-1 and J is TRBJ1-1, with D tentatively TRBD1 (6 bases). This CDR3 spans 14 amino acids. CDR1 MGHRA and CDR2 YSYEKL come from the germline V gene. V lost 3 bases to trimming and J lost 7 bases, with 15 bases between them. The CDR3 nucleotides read TGCGCCAGCAGCCATAACAGGGTGCCCCGTGAAGCTTTCTTT. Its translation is CASSHNRVPREAFF.

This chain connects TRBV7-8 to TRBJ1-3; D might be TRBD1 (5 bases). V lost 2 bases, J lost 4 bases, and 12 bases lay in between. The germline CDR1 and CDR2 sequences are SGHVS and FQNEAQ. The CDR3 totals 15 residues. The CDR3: CASSLPGGFGNTIYF. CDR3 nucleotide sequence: TGTGCCAGCAGCTTACCCGGGGGGTTCGGAAACACCATATATTTT.

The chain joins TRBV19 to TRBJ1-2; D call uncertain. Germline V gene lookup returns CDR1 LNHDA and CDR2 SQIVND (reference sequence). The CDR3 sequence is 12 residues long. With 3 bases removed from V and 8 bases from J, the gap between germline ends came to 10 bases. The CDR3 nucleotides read TGTGCCAGTAGTATTGCGGCAGTCGGCTACACCTTC. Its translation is CASSIAAVGYTF.

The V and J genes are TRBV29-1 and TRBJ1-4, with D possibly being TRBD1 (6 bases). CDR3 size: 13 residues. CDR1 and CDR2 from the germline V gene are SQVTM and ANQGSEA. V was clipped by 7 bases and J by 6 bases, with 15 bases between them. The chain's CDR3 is CSAKQGPDEKLFF. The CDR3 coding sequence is TGCAGCGCTAAACAGGGTCCGGATGAAAAACTGTTTTTT.

In DNA, the CDR3 is TGTGCCAGCAGCCTGACTAGCGGGGTCCTGGATACGCAGTATTTT. This sequence encodes CASSLTSGVLDTQYF. The chain couples TRBV2 to TRBJ2-3, with TRBD2 matching 11 bases. With 6 bases clipped from V and 6 bases from J, the junction kept 8 bases outside the gene matches. Germline CDR1 and CDR2: SNHLY and FYNNEI. The CDR3 has 15 amino acids.

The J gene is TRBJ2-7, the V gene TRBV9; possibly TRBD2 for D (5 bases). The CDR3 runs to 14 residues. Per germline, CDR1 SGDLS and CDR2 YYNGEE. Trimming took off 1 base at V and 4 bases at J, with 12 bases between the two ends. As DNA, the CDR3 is TGTGCCAGCAGCGTATGGGGAGACACGTACGAGCAGTACTTC. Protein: CASSVWGDTYEQYF.